The rows below give T cell receptor beta chains drawn from one sample of a study of cytomegalovirus exposure and HLA in healthy donors. The repertoire was sequenced with immunoSEQ multiplex PCR; TCRdb's copy has only in-frame clones and lacks some. Among about 130,000 clones listed, roughly four fifths were seen once. The sample comprised PBMCs. These receptors were obtained from a woman aged 40 to 50 in good health and CMV-seropositive. The CDR3 runs from the conserved cysteine through the conserved F or W. The order of the fields is V gene, J gene, clone size, D gene, CDR3 protein, CDR3 DNA. The D gene is left open where the match is weak. Rows may omit the clone size; those that give it use once, few, many or a size class.

>TRBV9|TRBJ2-5|NA|TRBD1
CASSADGRGRETQYF
TGTGCCAGCAGCGCAGACGGCAGGGGGAGAGAGACCCAGTACTTC
>TRBV6-5|TRBJ2-2|NA|NA
CASSYDSGTGELFF
TGTGCCAGCAGTTACGATTCGGGCACCGGGGAGCTGTTTTTT
>TRBV6-1|TRBJ2-7|NA|NA
CASSLTNLSCEQYF
TGTGCCAGCAGTCTGACTAACCTCTCCTGTGAGCAGTACTTC
>TRBV27|TRBJ2-1|NA|NA
CASRTGPGSYNEQFF
TGTGCCAGCAGAACGGGCCCAGGGTCCTACAATGAGCAGTTCTTC
>TRBV6-1|TRBJ1-4|NA|NA
CASNWGEGEKLFF
TGTGCCAGCAATTGGGGTGAGGGAGAAAAACTGTTTTTT
>TRBV13|TRBJ2-2|NA|NA
CASSLDGVNANTGELFF
TGTGCCAGCAGCTTAGACGGGGTGAACGCGAACACCGGGGAGCTGTTTTTT
>TRBV4-2|TRBJ2-3|NA|NA
CASSQDETAGVGGTDTQYF
TGTGCCAGCAGCCAAGATGAGACCGCAGGGGTGGGGGGCACAGATACGCAGTATTTT
>TRBV5-4|TRBJ2-7|NA|TRBD1
CASSWVQGASEQYF
TGTGCCAGCAGCTGGGTTCAGGGGGCGAGCGAGCAGTACTTC
>TRBV7-3|TRBJ1-1|NA|NA
CASSPVVGSTEAFF
TGTGCCAGCAGCCCCGTCGTTGGCTCGACTGAAGCTTTCTTT
>TRBV9|TRBJ2-1|NA|NA
CASSVGPVSSYNEQFF
TGTGCCAGCAGCGTAGGTCCGGTGAGCTCCTACAATGAGCAGTTCTTC
>TRBV9|TRBJ2-2|NA|TRBD1
CASSVAGGDITGELFF
TGTGCCAGCAGTGTAGCAGGGGGAGATATCACCGGGGAGCTGTTTTTT
>TRBV5-1|TRBJ1-4|NA|TRBD1
CASSTSGTGNEKLFF
TGCGCCAGCAGCACGTCCGGGACAGGGAATGAAAAACTGTTTTTT
>TRBV28|TRBJ1-4|once|TRBD1
CASSLDRGGEKLFF
TGTGCCAGCAGTTTGGACAGGGGTGGCGAAAAACTGTTTTTT